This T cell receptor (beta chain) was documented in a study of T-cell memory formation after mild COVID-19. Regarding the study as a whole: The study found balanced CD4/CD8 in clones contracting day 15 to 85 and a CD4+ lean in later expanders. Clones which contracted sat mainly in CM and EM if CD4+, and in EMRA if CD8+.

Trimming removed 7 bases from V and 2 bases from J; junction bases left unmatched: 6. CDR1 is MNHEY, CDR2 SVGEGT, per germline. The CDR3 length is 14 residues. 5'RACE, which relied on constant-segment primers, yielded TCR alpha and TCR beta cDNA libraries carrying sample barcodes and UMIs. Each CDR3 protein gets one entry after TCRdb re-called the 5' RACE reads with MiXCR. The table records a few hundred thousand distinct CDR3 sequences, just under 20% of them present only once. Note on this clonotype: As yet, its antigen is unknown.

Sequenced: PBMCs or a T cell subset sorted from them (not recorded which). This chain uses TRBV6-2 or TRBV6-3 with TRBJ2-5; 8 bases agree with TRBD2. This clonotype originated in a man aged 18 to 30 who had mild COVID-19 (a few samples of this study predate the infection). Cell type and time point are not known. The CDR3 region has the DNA TGTGCCAGCACCCCAGGCGGGGGGCAAGAGACCCAGTACTTC. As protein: CASTPGGGQETQYF.